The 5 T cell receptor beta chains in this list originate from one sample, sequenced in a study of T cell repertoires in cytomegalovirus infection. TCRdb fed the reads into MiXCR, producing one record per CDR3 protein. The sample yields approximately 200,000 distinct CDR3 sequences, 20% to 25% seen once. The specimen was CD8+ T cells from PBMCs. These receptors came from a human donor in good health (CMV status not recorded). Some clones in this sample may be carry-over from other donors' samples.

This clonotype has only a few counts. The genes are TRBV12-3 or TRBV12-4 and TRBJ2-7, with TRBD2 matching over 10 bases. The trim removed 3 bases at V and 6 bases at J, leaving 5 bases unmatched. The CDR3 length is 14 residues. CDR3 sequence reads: CASSLGLASSEQYF. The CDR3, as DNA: TGTGCCAGCAGTTTGGGACTAGCGAGTAGCGAGCAGTACTTC.

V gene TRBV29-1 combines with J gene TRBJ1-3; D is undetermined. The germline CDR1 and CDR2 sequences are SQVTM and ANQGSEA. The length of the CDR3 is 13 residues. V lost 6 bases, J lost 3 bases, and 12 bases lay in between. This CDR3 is CSVAFLDGNTIYF. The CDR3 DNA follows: TGCAGCGTCGCCTTCCTGGATGGAAACACCATATATTTT.

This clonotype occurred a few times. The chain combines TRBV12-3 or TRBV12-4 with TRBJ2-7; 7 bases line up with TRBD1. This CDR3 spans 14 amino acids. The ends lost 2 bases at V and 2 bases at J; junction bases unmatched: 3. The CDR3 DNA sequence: TGTGCCAGCAGTTTACGGACAGGAGCCTACGAGCAGTACTTC. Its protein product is CASSLRTGAYEQYF.

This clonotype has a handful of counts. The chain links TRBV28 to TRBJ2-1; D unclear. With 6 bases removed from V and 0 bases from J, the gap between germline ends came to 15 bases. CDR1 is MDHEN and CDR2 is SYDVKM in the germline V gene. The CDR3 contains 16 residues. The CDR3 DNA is TGTGCCAGCAGGCAAATTACGCCGAGCTCCTACAATGAGCAGTTCTTC. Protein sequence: CASRQITPSSYNEQFF.

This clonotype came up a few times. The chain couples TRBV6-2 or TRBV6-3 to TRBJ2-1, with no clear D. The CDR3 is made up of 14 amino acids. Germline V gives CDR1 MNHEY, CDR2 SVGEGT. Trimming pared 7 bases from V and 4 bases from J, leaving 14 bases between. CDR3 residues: CASTAPADYNEQFF. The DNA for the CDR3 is TGTGCCAGCACCGCCCCCGCGGATTACAATGAGCAGTTCTTC.